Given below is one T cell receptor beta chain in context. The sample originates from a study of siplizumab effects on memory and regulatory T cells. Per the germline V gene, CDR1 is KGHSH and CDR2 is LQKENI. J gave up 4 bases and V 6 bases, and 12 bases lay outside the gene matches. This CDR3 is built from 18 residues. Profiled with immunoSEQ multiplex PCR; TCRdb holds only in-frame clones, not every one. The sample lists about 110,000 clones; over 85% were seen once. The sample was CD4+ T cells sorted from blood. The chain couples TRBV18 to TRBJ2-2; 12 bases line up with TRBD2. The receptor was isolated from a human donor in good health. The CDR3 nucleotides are TGTGCCAGCTCCCTAAACCCGGGACTAGCGGGTCTCACCGGGGAGCTGTTTTTT. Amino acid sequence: CASSLNPGLAGLTGELFF.